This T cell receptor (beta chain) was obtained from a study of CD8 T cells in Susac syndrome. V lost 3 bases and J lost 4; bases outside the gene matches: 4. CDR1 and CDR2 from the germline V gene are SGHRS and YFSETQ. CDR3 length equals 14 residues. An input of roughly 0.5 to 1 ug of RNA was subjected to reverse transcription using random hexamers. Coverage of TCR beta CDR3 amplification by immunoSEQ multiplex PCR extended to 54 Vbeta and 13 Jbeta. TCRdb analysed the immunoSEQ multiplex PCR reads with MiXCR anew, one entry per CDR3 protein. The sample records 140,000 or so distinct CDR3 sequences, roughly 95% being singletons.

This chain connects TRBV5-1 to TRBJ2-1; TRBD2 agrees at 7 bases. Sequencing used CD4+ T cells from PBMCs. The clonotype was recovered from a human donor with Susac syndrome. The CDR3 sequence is CASSSTSAYNEQFF. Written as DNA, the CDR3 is TGCGCCAGCAGCTCTACTAGCGCATACAATGAGCAGTTCTTC.